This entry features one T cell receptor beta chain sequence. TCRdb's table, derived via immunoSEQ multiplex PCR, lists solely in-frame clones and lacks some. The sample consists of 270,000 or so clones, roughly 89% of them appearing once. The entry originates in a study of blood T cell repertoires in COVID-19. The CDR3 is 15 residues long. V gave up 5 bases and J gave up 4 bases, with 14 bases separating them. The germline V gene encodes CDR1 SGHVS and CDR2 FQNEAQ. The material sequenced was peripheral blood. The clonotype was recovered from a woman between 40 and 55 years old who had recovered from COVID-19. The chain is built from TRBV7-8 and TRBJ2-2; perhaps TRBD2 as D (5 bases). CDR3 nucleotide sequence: TGTGCCAGCAGCACCCAAGACTATCGCACCGGGGAGCTGTTTTTT. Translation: CASSTQDYRTGELFF.